Following are 15 T cell receptor beta chains from one sample sequenced in a study of lymphopenia after photon versus proton radiotherapy. Clones were sequenced by immunoSEQ multiplex PCR, and TCRdb holds only the in-frame ones, with some missing. Here the sample spans roughly 64,000 clones, about 85% being singletons. The material sequenced was peripheral blood, taken from a patient treated with proton-based radiotherapy. These TCRs come from a man aged 80 or over with esophageal cancer.

The chain joins TRBV30 to TRBJ2-7; TRBD2 agrees at 13 bases. Germline V CDR1 and CDR2: GTSNPN, SVGIG (reference sequence). The CDR3 has 17 residues. V shed 3 bases and J 7 bases; nucleotides not matched to a gene: 15. The CDR3 sequence: CAWSVRGSGTSGKEQYF. The CDR3 DNA sequence: TGTGCCTGGAGCGTAAGGGGATCCGGGACTAGCGGGAAAGAGCAGTACTTC.

The chain links TRBV7-8 to TRBJ1-3; D is undetermined. V lost 4 bases to trimming and J lost 7 bases, with 8 bases between them. This CDR3 comprises 12 residues. Germline V gene data show CDR1 as SGHVS and CDR2 as FQNEAQ. CDR3 region: CASSSWDNTIYF. Here the CDR3 DNA reads TGTGCCAGCAGCTCTTGGGATAACACCATATATTTT.

This chain connects TRBV2 to TRBJ1-1; 12 bases are shared with TRBD1. V lost 6 bases to trimming and J lost 4 bases; unmatched junction nucleotides: 9. Germline loops: CDR1 SNHLY, CDR2 FYNNEI. The CDR3 consists of 16 residues. In nucleotides, the CDR3 is TGTGCCAGCAGCGGGGGACAGGGGGCGATACGCACTGAAGCTTTCTTT. Translation gives CASSGGQGAIRTEAFF.

The rearrangement uses TRBV11-3 and TRBJ2-7, with 10 bases identical to TRBD1. Per the germline V gene, CDR1 is SGHNT and CDR2 is YENEEA. The V segment lost 5 bases and the J segment 4 bases; nucleotides outside the gene matches: 11. The CDR3 has 16 amino acids. CDR3 loop: CASSPRPGQGGYEQYF. In nucleotides, the CDR3 is TGTGCCAGCAGCCCGAGGCCTGGACAGGGGGGGTACGAGCAGTACTTC.

This chain links TRBV28 with TRBJ1-3; 7 nucleotides match TRBD1. Per germline, CDR1 MDHEN and CDR2 SYDVKM. With 2 bases clipped from V and 1 base from J, the junction kept 17 bases outside the gene matches. This CDR3 comprises 20 residues. CDR3 in amino acids: CASSLSFAGGVRNSGNTIYF. CDR3 in DNA: TGTGCCAGCAGTTTAAGCTTCGCAGGGGGTGTAAGAAATTCTGGAAACACCATATATTTT. The full variable domain, its missing parts supplied by reference TRBV28 and TRBJ1-3, is DVKVTQSSRYLVKRTGEKVFLECVQDMDHENMFWYRQDPGLGLRLIYFSYDVKMKEKGDIPEGYSVSREKKERFSLILESASTNQTSMYLCASSLSFAGGVRNSGNTIYFGEGSWLTVV.

The gene calls are TRBV7-9 and TRBJ2-5; possibly TRBD1 for D (6 bases). CDR1 is SEHNR and CDR2 is FQNEAQ in the germline V gene (reference sequence). The CDR3 runs 11 residues. Trimming took off 9 bases at V and 5 bases at J, with 10 bases between the two ends. The DNA of the CDR3 is TGTGCCAGTCAGGGGTATGAGACCCAGTACTTC. Translation gives CASQGYETQYF.

The gene calls are TRBV7-2 and TRBJ2-2, with 11 nucleotides matching TRBD1. Looked up from germline, CDR1 is SGHTA and CDR2 is FQGNSA. Trimming took 3 bases from V and 4 from J; bases not matched to a gene: 4. CDR3 size: 16 residues. The CDR3 loop reads CASSFRTGGSTGELFF. As DNA, the CDR3 is TGTGCCAGCAGCTTTAGGACAGGGGGCTCCACCGGGGAGCTGTTTTTT.

This clone was seen a handful of times. The chain uses TRBV7-8 and TRBJ2-7, with TRBD1 matching over 9 bases. J gave up 0 bases and V 1 base, and 4 bases lay outside the gene matches. The V gene's germline CDR1 is SGHVS and CDR2 FQNEAQ. The length of the CDR3 is 16 residues. CDR3 DNA sequence: TGTGCCAGCAGCTTAGTCCCGGGACAGGGCTCCTACGAGCAGTACTTC. This codes for CASSLVPGQGSYEQYF.

This clone was observed a handful of times. V usage is TRBV7-9 and J usage is TRBJ1-1, with a weak D call TRBD1 (5 bases). The V and J ends lost 2 bases and 4 bases respectively, with 8 bases between them. Germline V CDR1 and CDR2: SEHNR, FQNEAQ (reference sequence). CDR3 size: 13 residues. The CDR3 DNA sequence: TGTGCCAGCAGCTTACTAGGGGTCACTGAAGCTTTCTTT. Residues: CASSLLGVTEAFF.

The chain recombines TRBV28 with TRBJ2-5; TRBD1 matches at 10 bases. CDR3 size: 15 residues. Trimming took 6 bases from V and 3 from J; bases not matched to a gene: 7. Germline lookup yields CDR1 MDHEN and CDR2 SYDVKM. CDR3 loop: CASSSLGTGEETQYF. The CDR3, as DNA: TGTGCCAGCAGCTCATTGGGGACAGGGGAAGAGACCCAGTACTTC.

This clone was counted only a few times. The CDR3 DNA reads TGTGCCAGCAGCCCGTCATACATCTACACCTTC. Translation gives CASSPSYIYTF. J is TRBJ1-2 and V is TRBV6-1; D is unclear. Germline CDR1 and CDR2: MNHNS and SASEGT. The CDR3 runs to 11 residues. The germline V and J ends were trimmed by 6 bases and 10 bases, with 12 bases remaining between them.

The J gene is TRBJ1-2, the V gene TRBV9; D is unresolved. CDR1 is SGDLS, CDR2 YYNGEE, per germline. The CDR3 has 16 amino acids. Trimming shortened V by 4 bases and J by 1 base, and 17 bases separated the two germline ends. The CDR3 sequence is CASSPSIRGINYGYTF. The CDR3 coding sequence is TGTGCCAGCAGCCCTAGCATTCGCGGGATTAACTATGGCTACACCTTC. Variable domain in full (rest from reference TRBV9 and TRBJ1-2): DSGVTQTPKHLITATGQRVTLRCSPRSGDLSVYWYQQSLDQGLQFLIQYYNGEERAKGNILERFSAQQFPDLHSELNLSSLELGDSALYFCASSPSIRGINYGYTFGSGTRLTVV.

This clone was found once. CDR3 nucleotides: TGTGCCAGCAGCTTCCTCCCGGGACTATATCCATACAATGAGCAGTTCTTC. It encodes CASSFLPGLYPYNEQFF. The chain links TRBV7-9 to TRBJ2-1; 7 bases are shared with TRBD2. V dropped 3 bases and J dropped 4; count of bases not matched to a gene: 12. Germline loops: CDR1 SEHNR, CDR2 FQNEAQ (reference sequence). This CDR3 is 17 amino acids long.

The genes are TRBV5-4 and TRBJ1-3; D uncertain. Between the trimmed V and J ends, which lost 4 bases and 0 bases, there was a span of 17 bases. The germline CDR1 and CDR2 sequences are SGHNT and YYREEE (reference sequence). This CDR3 has 17 amino acids. CDR3 sequence reads: CASSQRGPPSSGNTIYF. The CDR3 nucleotides are TGTGCCAGCAGCCAACGAGGGCCCCCAAGCTCTGGAAACACCATATATTTT. The whole variable domain, remainder taken from reference TRBV5-4 and TRBJ1-3, is ETGVTQSPTHLIKTRGQQVTLRCSSQSGHNTVSWYQQALGQGPQFIFQYYREEENGRGNFPPRFSGLQFPNYSSELNVNALELDDSALYLCASSQRGPPSSGNTIYFGEGSWLTVV.

The V call is TRBV7-9, the J call TRBJ2-1, with D possibly TRBD1 on 5 matching bases. V was shortened by 3 bases and J by 6 bases, with 18 bases between the two germline ends. CDR1 and CDR2 (germline): SEHNR, FQNEAQ (reference sequence). This CDR3 region has 16 residues. CDR3 in amino acids: CASSFVGADIGNEQFF. The CDR3 DNA follows: TGTGCCAGCAGCTTTGTTGGGGCCGATATCGGCAATGAGCAGTTCTTC.